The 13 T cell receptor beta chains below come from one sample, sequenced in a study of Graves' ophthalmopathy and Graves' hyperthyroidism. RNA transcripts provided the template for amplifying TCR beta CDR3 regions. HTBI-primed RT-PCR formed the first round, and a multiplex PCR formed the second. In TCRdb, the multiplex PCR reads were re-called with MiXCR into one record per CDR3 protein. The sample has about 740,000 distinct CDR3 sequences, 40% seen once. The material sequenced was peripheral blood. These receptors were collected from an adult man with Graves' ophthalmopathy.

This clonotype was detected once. In DNA, the CDR3 is TGTGCCATCAGTGGAGGGGGGGGTAATTCACCCCTCCACTTT. Protein: CAISGGGGNSPLHF. The V and J genes are TRBV10-3 and TRBJ1-6; the D gene is possibly TRBD1 (6 bases). Looked up from germline, CDR1 is ENHRY and CDR2 is SYGVKD. The CDR3 is 14 amino acids. V was clipped by 4 bases and J by 6 bases, with 10 bases between them.

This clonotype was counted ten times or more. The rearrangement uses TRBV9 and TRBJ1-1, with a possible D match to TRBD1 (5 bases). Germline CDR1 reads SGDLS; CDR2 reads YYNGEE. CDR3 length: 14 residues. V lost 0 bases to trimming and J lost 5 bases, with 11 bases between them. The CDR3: CASSVDEGRTEAFF. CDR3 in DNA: TGTGCCAGCAGCGTAGATGAGGGGCGGACTGAAGCTTTCTTT.

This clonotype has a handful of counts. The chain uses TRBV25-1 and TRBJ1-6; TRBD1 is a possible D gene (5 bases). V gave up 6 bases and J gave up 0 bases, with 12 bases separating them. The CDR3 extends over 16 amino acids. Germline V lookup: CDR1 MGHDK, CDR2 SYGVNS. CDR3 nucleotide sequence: TGTGCCAGCAGCAAGCAGGGTACCTCCTATAATTCACCCCTCCACTTT. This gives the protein CASSKQGTSYNSPLHF.

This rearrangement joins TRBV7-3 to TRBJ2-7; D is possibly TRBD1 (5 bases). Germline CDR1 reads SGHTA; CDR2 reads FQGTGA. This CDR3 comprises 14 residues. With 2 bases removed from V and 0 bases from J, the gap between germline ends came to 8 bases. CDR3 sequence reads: CASSLDGASYEQYF. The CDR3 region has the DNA TGTGCCAGCAGCTTAGATGGGGCCTCCTACGAGCAGTACTTC.

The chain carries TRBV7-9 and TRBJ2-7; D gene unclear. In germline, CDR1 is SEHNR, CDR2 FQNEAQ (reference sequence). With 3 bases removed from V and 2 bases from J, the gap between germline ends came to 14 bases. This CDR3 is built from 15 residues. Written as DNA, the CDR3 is TGTGCCAGCAGCTTTGGGAACAGCATACCCTACGAGCAGTACTTC. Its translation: CASSFGNSIPYEQYF.

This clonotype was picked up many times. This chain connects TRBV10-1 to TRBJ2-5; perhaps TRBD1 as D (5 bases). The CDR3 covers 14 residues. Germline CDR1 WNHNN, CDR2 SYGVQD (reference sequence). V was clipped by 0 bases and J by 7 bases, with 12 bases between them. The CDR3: CASSESDILGTQYF. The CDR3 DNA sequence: TGCGCCAGCAGTGAGTCGGACATTTTGGGGACCCAGTACTTC.

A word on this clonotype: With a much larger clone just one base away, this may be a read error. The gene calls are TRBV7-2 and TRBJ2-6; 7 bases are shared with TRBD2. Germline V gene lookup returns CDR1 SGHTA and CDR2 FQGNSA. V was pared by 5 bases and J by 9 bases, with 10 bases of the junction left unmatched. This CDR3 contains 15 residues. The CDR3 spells CASSLETWEGNVLTF. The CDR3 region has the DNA TGTGCCAGCAGCCTCGAAACTTGGGAGGGCAACGTCCTGACTTTC.

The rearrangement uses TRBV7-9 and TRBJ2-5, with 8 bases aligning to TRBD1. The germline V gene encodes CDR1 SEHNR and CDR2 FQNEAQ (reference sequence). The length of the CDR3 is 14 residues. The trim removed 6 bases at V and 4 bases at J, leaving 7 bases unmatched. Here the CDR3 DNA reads TGTGCCAGCAGTGAGGACAGGGTCCGAGAGACCCAGTACTTC. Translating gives CASSEDRVRETQYF.

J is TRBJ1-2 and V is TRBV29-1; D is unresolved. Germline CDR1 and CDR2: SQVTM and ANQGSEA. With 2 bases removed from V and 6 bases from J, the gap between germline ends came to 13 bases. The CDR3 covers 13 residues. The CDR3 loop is CSVERSGSHGYTF. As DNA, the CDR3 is TGCAGCGTTGAACGTTCGGGCAGCCATGGCTACACCTTC.

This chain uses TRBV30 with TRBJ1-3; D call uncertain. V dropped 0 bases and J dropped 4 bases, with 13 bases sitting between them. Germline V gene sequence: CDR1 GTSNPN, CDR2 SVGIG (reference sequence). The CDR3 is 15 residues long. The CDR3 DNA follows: TGTGCCTGGAGTGTAGTCCAAGGCATGGGAAACACCATATATTTT. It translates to CAWSVVQGMGNTIYF. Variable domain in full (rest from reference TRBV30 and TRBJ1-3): SQTIHQWPATLVQPVGSPLSLECTVEGTSNPNLYWYRQAAGRGLQLLFYSVGIGQISSEVPQNLSASRPQDRQFILSSKKLLLSDSGFYLCAWSVVQGMGNTIYFGEGSWLTVV.

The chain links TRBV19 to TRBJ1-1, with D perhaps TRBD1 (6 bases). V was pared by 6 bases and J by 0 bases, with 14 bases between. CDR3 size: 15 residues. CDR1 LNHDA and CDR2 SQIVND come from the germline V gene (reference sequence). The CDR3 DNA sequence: TGTGCCAGTAGAGGGGGGCAGTTCATGAACACTGAAGCTTTCTTT. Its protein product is CASRGGQFMNTEAFF.

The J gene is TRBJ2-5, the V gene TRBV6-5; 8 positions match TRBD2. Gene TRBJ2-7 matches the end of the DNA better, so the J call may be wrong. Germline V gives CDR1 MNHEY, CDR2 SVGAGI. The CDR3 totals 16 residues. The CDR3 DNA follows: TGTGCCAGCAGTGAAGCGGCCGGGAGGGTGACGGGCGAGCAGTACTTC. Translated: CASSEAAGRVTGEQYF.

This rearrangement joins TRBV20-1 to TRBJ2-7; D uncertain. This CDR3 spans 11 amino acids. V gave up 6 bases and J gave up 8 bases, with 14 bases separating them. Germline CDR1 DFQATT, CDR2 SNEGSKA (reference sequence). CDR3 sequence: CSAPLDRKQYF. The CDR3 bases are TGCAGTGCCCCCCTTGATAGGAAGCAGTACTTC.